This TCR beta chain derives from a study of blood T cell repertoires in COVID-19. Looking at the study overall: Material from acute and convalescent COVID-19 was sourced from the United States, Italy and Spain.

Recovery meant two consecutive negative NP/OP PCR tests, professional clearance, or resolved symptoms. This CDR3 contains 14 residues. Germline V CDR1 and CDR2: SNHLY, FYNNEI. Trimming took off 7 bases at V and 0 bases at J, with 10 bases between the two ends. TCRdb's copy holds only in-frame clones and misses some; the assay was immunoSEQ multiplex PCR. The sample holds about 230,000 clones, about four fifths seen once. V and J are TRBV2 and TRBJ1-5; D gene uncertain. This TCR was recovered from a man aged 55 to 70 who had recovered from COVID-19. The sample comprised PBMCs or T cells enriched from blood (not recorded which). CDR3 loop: CASNWEGSNQPQHF. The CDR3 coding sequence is TGTGCCAGCAATTGGGAGGGTAGCAATCAGCCCCAGCATTTT.